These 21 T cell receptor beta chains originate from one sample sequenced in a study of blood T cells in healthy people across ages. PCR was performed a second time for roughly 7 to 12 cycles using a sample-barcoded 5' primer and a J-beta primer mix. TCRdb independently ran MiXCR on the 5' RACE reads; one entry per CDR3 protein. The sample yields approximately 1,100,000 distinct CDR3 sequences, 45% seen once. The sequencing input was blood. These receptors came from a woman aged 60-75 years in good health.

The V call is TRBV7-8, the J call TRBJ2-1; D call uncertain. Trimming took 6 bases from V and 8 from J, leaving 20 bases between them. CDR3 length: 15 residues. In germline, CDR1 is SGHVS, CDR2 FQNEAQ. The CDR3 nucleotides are TGTGCCAGCAGTCCCCGAGGTGGGTTCGGCTATGAGCAGTTCTTC. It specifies CASSPRGGFGYEQFF.

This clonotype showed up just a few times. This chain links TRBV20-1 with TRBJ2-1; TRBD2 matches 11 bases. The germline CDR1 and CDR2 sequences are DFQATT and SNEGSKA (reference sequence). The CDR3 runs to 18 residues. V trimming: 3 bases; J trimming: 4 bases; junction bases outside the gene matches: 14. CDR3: CSASTPLQTSGDYNEQFF. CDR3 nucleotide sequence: TGCAGTGCTAGCACCCCACTCCAGACTAGCGGGGATTACAATGAGCAGTTCTTC.

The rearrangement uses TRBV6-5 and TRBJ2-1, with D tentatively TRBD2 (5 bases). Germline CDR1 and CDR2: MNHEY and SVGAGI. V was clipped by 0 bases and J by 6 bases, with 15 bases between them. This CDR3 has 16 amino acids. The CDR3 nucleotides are TGTGCCAGCAGTTACTCCCGGAGATCGGGAACCAATGAGCAGTTCTTC. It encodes CASSYSRRSGTNEQFF.

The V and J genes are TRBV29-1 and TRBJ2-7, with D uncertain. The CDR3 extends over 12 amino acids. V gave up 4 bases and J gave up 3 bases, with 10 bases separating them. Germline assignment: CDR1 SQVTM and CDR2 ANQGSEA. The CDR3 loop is CSVGQSVYEQYF. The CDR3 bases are TGCAGCGTTGGACAATCAGTCTACGAGCAGTACTTC.

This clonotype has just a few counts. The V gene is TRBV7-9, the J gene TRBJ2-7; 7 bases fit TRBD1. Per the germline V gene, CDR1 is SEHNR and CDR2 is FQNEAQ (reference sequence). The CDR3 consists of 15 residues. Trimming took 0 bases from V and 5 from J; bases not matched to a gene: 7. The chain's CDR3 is CASSLATGFGDEQYF. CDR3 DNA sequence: TGTGCCAGCAGCTTAGCGACAGGGTTTGGGGACGAGCAGTACTTC.

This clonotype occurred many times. In DNA, the CDR3 is TGTGCCAGCAGTTTGGCCCCCGGCAATGAGCAGTTCTTC. This encodes CASSLAPGNEQFF. The rearrangement links TRBV28 to TRBJ2-1; no reliable D call. Germline V gene sequence: CDR1 MDHEN, CDR2 SYDVKM. V was cut by 3 bases and J by 6 bases, with 9 bases left in between. This CDR3 spans 13 amino acids.

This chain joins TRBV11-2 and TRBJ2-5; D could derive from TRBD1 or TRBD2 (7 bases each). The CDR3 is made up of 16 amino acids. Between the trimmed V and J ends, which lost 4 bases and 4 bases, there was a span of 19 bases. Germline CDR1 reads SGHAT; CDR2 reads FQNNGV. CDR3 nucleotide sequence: TGTGCCAGCAGCTCAGGGGGGGCGGCACGCGTAGAGACCCAGTACTTC. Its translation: CASSSGGAARVETQYF.

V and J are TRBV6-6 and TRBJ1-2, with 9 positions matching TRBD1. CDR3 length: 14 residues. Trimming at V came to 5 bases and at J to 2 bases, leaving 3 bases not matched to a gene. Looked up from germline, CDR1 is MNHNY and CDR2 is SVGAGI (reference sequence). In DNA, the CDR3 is TGTGCCAGCAGTGCACAGGGGGCAAACTATGGCTACACCTTC. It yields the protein CASSAQGANYGYTF.

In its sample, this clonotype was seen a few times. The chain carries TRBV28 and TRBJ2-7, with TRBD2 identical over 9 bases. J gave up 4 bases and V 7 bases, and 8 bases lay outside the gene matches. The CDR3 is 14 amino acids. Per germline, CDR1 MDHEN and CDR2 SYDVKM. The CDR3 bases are TGTGCCAGCACCCTAGCGGGGACGGGGTACGAGCAGTACTTC. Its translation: CASTLAGTGYEQYF.

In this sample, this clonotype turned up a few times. The CDR3 is CASSPDGRRGGYTF. The DNA of the CDR3 is TGTGCCAGCAGCCCCGATGGGCGAAGGGGTGGCTACACCTTC. The chain carries TRBV7-9 and TRBJ1-2; D is possibly TRBD1 (5 bases). The V gene lost 5 bases and the J gene lost 7 bases, with 17 bases spanning the gap. Germline CDR1 reads SEHNR; CDR2 reads FQNEAQ (reference sequence). CDR3 length: 14 residues.

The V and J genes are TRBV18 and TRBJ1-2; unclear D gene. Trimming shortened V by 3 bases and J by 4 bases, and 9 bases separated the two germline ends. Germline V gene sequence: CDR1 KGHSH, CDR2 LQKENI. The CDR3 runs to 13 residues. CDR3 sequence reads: CASSPVEGYGYTF. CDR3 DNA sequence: TGTGCCAGCTCACCGGTGGAGGGCTATGGCTACACCTTC.

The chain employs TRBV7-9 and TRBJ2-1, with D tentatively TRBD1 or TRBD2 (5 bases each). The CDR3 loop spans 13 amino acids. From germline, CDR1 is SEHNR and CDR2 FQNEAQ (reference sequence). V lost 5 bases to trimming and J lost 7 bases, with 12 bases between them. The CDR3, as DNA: TGTGCCAGCAGCCAGGGACCGGTTAATGAGCAGTTCTTC. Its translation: CASSQGPVNEQFF. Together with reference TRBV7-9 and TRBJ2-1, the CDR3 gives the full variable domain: DTGVSQNPRHKITKRGQNVTFRCDPISEHNRLYWYRQTLGQGPEFLTYFQNEAQLEKSRLLSDRFSAERPKGSFSTLEIQRTEQGDSAMYLCASSQGPVNEQFFGPGTRLTVL.

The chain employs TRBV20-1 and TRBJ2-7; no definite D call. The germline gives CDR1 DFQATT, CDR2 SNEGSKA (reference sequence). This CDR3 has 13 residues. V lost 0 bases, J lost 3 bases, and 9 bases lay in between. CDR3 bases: TGCAGTGCTAGAGAAAGCAGCCGCTACGAGCAGTACTTC. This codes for CSARESSRYEQYF.

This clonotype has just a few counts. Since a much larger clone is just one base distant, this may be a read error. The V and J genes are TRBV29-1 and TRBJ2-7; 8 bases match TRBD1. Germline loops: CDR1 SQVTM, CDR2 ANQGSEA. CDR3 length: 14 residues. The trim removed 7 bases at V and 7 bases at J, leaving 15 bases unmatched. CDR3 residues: CSGTRTGTHNEQYF. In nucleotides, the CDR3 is TGCAGCGGGACCAGGACAGGGACCCACAATGAGCAGTACTTC.

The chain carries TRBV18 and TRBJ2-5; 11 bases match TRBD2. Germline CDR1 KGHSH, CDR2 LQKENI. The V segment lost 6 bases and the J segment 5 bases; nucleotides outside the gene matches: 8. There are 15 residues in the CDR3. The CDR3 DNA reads TGTGCCAGCTCCCATGGACTAGCGGGTTTGGAGACCCAGTACTTC. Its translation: CASSHGLAGLETQYF. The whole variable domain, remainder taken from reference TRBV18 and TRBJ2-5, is NAGVMQNPRHLVRRRGQEARLRCSPMKGHSHVYWYRQLPEEGLKFMVYLQKENIIDESGMPKERFSAEFPKEGPSILRIQQVVRGDSAAYFCASSHGLAGLETQYFGPGTRLLVL.

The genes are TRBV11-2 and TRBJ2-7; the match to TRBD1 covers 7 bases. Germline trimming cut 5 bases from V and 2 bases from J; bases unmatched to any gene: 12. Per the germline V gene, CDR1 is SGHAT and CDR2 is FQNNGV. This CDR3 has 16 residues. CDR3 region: CASSEATGTVPYEQYF. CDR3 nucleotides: TGTGCCAGCAGCGAAGCTACCGGGACAGTCCCCTACGAGCAGTACTTC.

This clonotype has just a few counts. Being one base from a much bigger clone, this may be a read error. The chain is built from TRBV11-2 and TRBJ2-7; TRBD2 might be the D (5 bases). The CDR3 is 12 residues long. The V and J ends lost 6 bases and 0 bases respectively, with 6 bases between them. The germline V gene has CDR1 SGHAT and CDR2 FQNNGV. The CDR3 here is CASSDYSYEQYF. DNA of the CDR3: TGTGCCAGCAGTGACTACTCCTACGAGCAGTACTTC. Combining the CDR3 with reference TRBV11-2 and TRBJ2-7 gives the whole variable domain EAGVAQSPRYKIIEKRQSVAFWCNPISGHATLYWYQQILGQGPKLLIQFQNNGVVDDSQLPKDRFSAERLKGVDSTLKIQPAKLEDSAVYLCASSDYSYEQYFGPGTRLTVT.

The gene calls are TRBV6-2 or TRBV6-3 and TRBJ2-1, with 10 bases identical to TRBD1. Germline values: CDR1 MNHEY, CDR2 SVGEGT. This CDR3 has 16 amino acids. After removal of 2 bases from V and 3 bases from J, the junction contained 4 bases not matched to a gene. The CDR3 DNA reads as TGTGCCAGCAGTTACCAAAGGACAGGGGGCTACAATGAGCAGTTCTTC. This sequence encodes CASSYQRTGGYNEQFF.

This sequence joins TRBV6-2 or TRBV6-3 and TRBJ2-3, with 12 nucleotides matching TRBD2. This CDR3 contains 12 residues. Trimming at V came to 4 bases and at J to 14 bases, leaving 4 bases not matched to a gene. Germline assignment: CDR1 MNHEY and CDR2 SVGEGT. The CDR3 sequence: CASSSGLAGVYF. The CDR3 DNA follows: TGTGCCAGCAGTTCGGGACTAGCGGGCGTGTATTTT.

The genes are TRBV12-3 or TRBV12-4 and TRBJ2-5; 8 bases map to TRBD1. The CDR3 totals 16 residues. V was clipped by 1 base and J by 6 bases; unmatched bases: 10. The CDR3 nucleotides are TGTGCCAGCAGTTTAGTAGGACAGGGTGGAAGGAAGACCCAGTACTTC. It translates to CASSLVGQGGRKTQYF.

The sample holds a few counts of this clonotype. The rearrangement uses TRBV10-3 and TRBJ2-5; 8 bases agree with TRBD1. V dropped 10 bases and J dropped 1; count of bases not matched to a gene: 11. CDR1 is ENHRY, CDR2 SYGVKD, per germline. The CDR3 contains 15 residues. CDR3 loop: CASSQGAALQETQYF. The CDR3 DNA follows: TGTGCCAGCTCCCAGGGGGCAGCCCTCCAAGAGACCCAGTACTTC.